This T cell receptor beta chain was sequenced during a study of T-cell memory formation after mild COVID-19. Study observations and caveats: Contracting clones from day 15 to 85 showed balanced CD4/CD8; later expanders favored CD4+. Contracting CD8+ clones were enriched in EMRA, CD4+ mainly in CM and EM.

Many counts were recorded for this clonotype. Its antigen remains unknown. The 5'RACE method, run with constant-segment primers, produced TCR alpha and TCR beta cDNA libraries (carrying sample barcodes and UMIs). TCRdb itself ran the 5' RACE reads through MiXCR, one entry per CDR3 protein. The data contain about 55,000 distinct CDR3 sequences, 9.5% of them singletons. Germline assignment: CDR1 DFQATT and CDR2 SNEGSKA (reference sequence). The CDR3 spans 15 residues. With V trimmed by 5 bases and J by 0 bases, 5 bases remained unmatched. The TCR was taken from a man between 18 and 29 years old who had mild COVID-19 (a few samples of this study predate the infection). Cell type and time point are not known. Sequencing was performed on PBMCs or a T cell subset sorted from them (not recorded which). V usage is TRBV20-1 and J usage is TRBJ2-5; 11 bases agree with TRBD2. CDR3 bases: TGCAGTGCTTCGCCTAGCGGGGGGTACCAAGAGACCCAGTACTTC. Its translation: CSASPSGGYQETQYF.